This TCR beta chain was found in a study of shared clonotypes between healthy human individuals. Findings and limits, study-wide: In a few donors, around 5% of naive CD4 clonotypes appeared in common.

Germline-derived CDR1 and CDR2 are SGDLS and YYNGEE. This CDR3 has 15 amino acids. The V and J ends lost 0 bases and 2 bases respectively, with 10 bases between them. CD45RO negativity and positive selection for CCR7 defined naive CD8 cells, a population that excluded terminally differentiated effector memory CD45RA+ cells. Concerning this clone itself: The antigen remains undetermined.

TCRdb keeps only in-frame clones here, not all; method: immunoSEQ multiplex PCR. The sample carries approximately 590,000 clones, just under 97% recorded once. The sequencing sample was made of naive CD8+ T cells sorted from blood. This chain joins TRBV9 and TRBJ2-3, with D unresolved. This receptor was identified in a woman under 40 in good health. The CDR3 sequence: CASSVDGSYTDTQYF. The DNA for the CDR3 is TGTGCCAGCAGCGTAGATGGCAGCTACACAGATACGCAGTATTTT.